This T cell receptor (beta chain) is from a study of spatial heterogeneity in lung cancer. Stated time point: sample taken at primary tumor resection. Whole RNA came from tumor, nontumor lung or frozen PBMC and was sequenced without being sorted. The CDR3 is 13 residues long. Germline V gene lookup returns CDR1 LNHDA and CDR2 SQIVND (reference sequence). Trimming shortened V by 7 bases and J by 0 bases, and 8 bases separated the two germline ends. From the 5' RACE reads, TCRdb called clonotypes with MiXCR, one entry per CDR3 protein. This table holds approximately 52,000 distinct CDR3 sequences, 5.3% found once. This clonotype was seen many times.

The J gene is TRBJ2-3, the V gene TRBV19, with D hard to call. Material: PBMCs, obtained at surgery. This receptor was identified in a male donor with early-stage non-small cell lung cancer. The DNA of the CDR3 is TGTGCCAGTACTGGACCTAGCACAGATACGCAGTATTTT. Translated, it gives CASTGPSTDTQYF.